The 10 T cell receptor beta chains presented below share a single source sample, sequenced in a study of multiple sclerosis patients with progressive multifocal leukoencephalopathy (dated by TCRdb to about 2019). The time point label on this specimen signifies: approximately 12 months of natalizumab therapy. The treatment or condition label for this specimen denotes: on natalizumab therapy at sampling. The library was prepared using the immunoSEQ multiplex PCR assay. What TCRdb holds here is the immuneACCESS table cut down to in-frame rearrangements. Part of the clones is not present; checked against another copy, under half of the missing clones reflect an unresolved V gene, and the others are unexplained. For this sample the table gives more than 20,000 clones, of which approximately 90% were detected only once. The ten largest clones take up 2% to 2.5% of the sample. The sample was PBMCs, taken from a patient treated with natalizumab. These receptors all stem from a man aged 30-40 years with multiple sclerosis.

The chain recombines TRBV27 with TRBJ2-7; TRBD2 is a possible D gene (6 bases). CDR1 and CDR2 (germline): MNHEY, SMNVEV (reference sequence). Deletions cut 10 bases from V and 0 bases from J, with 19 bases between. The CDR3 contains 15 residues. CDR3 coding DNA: TGTGCCATCCTTGACCGGGACTCTTGCTCCTACGAGCAGTACGTC. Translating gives CAILDRDSCSYEQYV.

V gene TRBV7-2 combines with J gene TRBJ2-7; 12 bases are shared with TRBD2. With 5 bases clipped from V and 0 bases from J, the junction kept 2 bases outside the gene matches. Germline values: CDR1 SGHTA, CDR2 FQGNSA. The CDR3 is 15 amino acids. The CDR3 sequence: CASSPLAGGSYEQYF. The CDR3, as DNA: TGTGCCAGCAGCCCACTAGCGGGAGGCTCCTACGAGCAGTACTTC.

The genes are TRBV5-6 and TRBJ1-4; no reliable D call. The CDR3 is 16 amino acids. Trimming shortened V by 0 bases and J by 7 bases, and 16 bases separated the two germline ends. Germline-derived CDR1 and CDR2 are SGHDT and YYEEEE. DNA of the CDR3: TGTGCCAGCAGCTTGGATCCCGGGGTTAAAGTTGAAAAACTGTTTTTT. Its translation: CASSLDPGVKVEKLFF.

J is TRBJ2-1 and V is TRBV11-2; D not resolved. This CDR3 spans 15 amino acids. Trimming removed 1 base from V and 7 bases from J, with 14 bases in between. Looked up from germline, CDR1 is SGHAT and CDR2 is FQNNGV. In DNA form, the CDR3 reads TGTGCCAGCAGCTTAGGGGGAACATTCCGGAATGAGCAGTTCTTC. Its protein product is CASSLGGTFRNEQFF.

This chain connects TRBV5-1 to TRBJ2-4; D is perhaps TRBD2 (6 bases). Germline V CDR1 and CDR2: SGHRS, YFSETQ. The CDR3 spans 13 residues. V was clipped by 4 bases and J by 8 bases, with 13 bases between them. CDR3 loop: CASSGRTGDIQYF. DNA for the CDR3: TGCGCCAGCAGCGGGAGGACTGGAGACATTCAGTACTTC.

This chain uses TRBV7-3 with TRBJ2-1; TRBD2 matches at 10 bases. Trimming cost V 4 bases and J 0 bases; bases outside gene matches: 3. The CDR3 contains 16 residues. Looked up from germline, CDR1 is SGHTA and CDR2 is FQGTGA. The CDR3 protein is CASSSGLAISYNEQFF. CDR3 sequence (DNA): TGTGCCAGCAGCTCGGGACTAGCGATCTCCTACAATGAGCAGTTCTTC. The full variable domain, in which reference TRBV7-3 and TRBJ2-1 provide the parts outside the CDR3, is GAGVSQTPSNKVTEKGKYVELRCDPISGHTALYWYRQSLGQGPEFLIYFQGTGAADDSGLPNDRFFAVRPEGSVSTLKIQRTERGDSAVYLCASSSGLAISYNEQFFGPGTRLTVL.

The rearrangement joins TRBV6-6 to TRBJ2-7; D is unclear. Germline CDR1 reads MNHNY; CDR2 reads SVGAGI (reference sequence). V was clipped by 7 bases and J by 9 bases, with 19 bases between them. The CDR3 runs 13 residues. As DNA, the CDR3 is TGTGCCAGCACCTCACGGTCCTATAGTTTGCAGTACTTC. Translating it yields CASTSRSYSLQYF.

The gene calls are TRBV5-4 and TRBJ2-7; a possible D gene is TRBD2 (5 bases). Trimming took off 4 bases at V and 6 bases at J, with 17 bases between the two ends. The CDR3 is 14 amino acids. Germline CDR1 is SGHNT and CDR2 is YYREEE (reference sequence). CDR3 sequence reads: CASSGGLGEREQYV. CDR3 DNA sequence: TGTGCCAGCAGCGGAGGACTGGGAGAGCGCGAGCAGTACGTC.

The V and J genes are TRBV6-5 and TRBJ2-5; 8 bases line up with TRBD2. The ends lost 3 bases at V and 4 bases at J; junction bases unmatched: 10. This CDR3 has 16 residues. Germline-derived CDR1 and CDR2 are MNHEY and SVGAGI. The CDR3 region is CASSYPGTRSIETQYF. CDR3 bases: TGTGCCAGCAGTTATCCCGGGACTAGGTCAATAGAGACCCAGTACTTC.

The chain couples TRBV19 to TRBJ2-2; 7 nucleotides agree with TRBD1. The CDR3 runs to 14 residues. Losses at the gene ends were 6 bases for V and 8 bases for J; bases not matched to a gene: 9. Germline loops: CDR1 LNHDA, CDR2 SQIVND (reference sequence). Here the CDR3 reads CASRDRVSRGELFF. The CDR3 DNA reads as TGTGCCAGTAGAGACAGGGTGTCGAGAGGGGAGCTGTTTTTT.